This TCR beta chain originates from a study of blood T cells in healthy people across ages. This CDR3 region has 13 residues. The germline V gene has CDR1 MNHNS and CDR2 SASEGT. Trimming cost V 8 bases and J 2 bases, with 10 bases left between them. PCR was performed a second time for roughly 6 to 12 cycles using a sample-barcoded 5' primer and a J-beta primer mix. One entry per CDR3 protein results from TCRdb running MiXCR on the 5' RACE reads. Of around 990,000 distinct CDR3 sequences listed, about 25% are singletons. This sample was also put to use in a study of T cells of mothers and their children. Per that study: Samples were provided by three healthy Caucasian mothers and their six children. Sample barcodes and 2-4 random nucleotides were added by the M1S primer of the second PCR.

The chain links TRBV6-1 to TRBJ2-4; a possible D gene is TRBD1 (5 bases). The specimen was blood. This clonotype was sampled from a girl aged 2 to 9 in good health. This chain's CDR3 is CASSQGSKNIQYF. Written as DNA, the CDR3 is TGTGCCAGCTCGCAGGGTTCCAAAAACATTCAGTACTTC.